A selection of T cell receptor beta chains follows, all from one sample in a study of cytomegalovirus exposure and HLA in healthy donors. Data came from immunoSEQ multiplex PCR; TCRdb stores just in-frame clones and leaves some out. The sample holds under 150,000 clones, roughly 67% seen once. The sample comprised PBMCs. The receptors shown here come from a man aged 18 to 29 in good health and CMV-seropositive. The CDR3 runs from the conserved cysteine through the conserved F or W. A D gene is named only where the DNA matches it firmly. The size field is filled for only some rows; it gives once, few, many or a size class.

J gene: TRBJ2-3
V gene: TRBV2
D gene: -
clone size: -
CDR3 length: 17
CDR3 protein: CASSETGLARGADTQYF
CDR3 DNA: TGTGCCAGCAGTGAAACAGGGTTGGCTAGGGGCGCGGATACGCAGTATTTT

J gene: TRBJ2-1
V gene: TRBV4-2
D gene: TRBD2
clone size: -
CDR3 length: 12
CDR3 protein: CASSGGGNEQFF
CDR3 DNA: TGTGCCAGCAGCGGCGGGGGCAATGAGCAGTTCTTC

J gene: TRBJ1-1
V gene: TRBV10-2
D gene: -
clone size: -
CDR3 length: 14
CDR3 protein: CASRETGPYTEAFF
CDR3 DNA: TGCGCCAGCAGGGAAACAGGGCCCTACACTGAAGCTTTCTTT

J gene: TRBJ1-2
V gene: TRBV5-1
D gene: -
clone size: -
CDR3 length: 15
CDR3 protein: CASSSGDLNNYGYTF
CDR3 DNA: TGCGCCAGCTCCTCGGGGGACCTAAATAACTATGGCTACACCTTC

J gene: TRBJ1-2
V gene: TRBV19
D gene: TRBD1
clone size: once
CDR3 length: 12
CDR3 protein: CAISETGGGYTF
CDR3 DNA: TGTGCCATCTCTGAGACAGGGGGCGGCTACACCTTC

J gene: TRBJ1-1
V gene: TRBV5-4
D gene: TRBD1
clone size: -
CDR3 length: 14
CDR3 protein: CASSLQGAGTEAFF
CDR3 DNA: TGTGCCAGCAGCTTACAGGGGGCGGGCACTGAAGCTTTCTTT

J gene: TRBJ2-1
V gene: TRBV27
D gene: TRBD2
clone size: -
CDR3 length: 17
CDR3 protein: CASSLSLAGGTYNEQFF
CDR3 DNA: TGTGCCAGCAGTTTATCTCTAGCGGGGGGGACCTACAATGAGCAGTTCTTC

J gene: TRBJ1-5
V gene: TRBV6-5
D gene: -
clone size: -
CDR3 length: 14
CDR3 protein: CASSAGGAHQPQHF
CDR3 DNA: TGTGCCAGCAGTGCCGGGGGGGCGCATCAGCCCCAGCATTTT

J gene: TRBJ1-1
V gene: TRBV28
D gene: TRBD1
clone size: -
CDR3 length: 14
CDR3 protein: CASSWGQMNTEAFF
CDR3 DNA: TGTGCCAGCAGCTGGGGACAGATGAACACTGAAGCTTTCTTT

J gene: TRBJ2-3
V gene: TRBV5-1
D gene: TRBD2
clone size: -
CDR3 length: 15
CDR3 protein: CASSLSGDSTDTQYF
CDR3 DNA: TGCGCCAGCAGCTTAAGCGGGGATAGCACAGATACGCAGTATTTT

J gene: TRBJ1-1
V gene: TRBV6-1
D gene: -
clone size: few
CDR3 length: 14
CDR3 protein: CASSVLEGNTEAFF
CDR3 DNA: TGTGCCAGCAGTGTCTTGGAGGGGAACACTGAAGCTTTCTTT

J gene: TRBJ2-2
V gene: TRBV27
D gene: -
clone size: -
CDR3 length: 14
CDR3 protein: CASSLWAFTGELFF
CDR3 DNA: TGTGCCAGCAGTTTATGGGCTTTCACCGGGGAGCTGTTTTTT

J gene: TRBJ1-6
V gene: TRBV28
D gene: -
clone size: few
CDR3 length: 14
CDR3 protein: CASSLPSVNSPLHF
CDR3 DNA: TGTGCCAGCAGTTTACCGTCTGTTAATTCACCCCTCCACTTT

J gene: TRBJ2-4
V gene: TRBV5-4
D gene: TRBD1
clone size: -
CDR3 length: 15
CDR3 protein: CASSRDRGPENIQYF
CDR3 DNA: TGTGCCAGCAGCCGTGACAGGGGGCCAGAAAACATTCAGTACTTC

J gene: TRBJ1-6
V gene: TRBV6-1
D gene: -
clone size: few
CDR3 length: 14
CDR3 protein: CASSELRDNSPLHF
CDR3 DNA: TGTGCCAGCAGTGAACTGAGGGATAATTCACCCCTCCACTTT

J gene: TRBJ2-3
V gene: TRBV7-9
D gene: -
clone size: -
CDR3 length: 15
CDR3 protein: CASSFGPGGTDTQYF
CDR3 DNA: -

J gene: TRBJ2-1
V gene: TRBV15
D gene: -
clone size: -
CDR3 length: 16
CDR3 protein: CATSGVTGTSIREQFF
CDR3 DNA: TGTGCCACCAGCGGGGTAACCGGGACTTCCATTCGTGAGCAGTTCTTC

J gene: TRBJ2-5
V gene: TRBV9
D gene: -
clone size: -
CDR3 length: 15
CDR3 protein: CASSVTSLPPETQYF
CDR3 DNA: TGTGCCAGCAGCGTCACTAGCCTCCCGCCCGAGACCCAGTACTTC

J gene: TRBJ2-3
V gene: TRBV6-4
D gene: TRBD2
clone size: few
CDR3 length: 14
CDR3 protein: CASSESGGRDTQYF
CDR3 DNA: TGTGCCAGCAGCGAAAGCGGGGGGAGAGATACGCAGTATTTT

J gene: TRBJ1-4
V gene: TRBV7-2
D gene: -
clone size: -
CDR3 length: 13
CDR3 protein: CASRRTTNEKLFF
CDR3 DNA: TGTGCCAGCAGGAGGACAACTAATGAAAAACTGTTTTTT

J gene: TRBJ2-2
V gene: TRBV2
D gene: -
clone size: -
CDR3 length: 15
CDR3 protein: CASSEVTTNTGELFF
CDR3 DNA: TGTGCCAGCAGTGAAGTGACTACGAACACCGGGGAGCTGTTTTTT

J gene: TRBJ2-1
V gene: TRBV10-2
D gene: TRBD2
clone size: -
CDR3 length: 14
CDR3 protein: CASRGLAGSNEQFF
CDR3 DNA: TGCGCCAGCAGAGGGCTAGCGGGGTCCAATGAGCAGTTCTTC